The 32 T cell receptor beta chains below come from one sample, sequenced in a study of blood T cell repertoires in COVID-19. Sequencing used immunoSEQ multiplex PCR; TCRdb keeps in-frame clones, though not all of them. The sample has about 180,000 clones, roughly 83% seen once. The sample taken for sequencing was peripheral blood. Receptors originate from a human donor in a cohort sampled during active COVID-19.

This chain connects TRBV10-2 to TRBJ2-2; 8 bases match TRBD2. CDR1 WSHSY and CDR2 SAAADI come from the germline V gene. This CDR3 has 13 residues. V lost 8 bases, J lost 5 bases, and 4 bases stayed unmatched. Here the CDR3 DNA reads TGCGCCAGCGCGAGCGGGAGAACCGGGGAGCTGTTTTTT. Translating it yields CASASGRTGELFF.

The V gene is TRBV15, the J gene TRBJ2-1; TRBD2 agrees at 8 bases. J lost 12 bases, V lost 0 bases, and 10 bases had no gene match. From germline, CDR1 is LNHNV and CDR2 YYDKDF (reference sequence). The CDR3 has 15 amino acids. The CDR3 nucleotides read TGTGCCACCAGCAGAGAGGCGGGGCGGGAGGCCAGGCAGTTCTTC. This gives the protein CATSREAGREARQFF.

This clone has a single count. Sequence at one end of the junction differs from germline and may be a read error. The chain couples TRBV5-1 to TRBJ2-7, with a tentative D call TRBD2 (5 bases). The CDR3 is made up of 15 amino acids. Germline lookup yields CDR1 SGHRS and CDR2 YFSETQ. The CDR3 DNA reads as TGCGCCTGCAGCTTAACCTTCGCCGGGACCTACGAGCAGTACTTC. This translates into CACSLTFAGTYEQYF.

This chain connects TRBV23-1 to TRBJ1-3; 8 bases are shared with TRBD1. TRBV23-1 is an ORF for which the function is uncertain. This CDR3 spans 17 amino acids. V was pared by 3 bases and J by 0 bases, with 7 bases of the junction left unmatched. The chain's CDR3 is CASSQRTGPHSGNTIYF. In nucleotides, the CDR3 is TGCGCCAGCAGTCAGAGGACAGGGCCCCACTCTGGAAACACCATATATTTT.

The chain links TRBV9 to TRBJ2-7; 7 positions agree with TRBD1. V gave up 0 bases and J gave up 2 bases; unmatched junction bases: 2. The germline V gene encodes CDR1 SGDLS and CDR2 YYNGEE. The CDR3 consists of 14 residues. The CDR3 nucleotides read TGTGCCAGCAGCGTAGGAGGGACAGCCTACGAGCAGTACTTC. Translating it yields CASSVGGTAYEQYF.

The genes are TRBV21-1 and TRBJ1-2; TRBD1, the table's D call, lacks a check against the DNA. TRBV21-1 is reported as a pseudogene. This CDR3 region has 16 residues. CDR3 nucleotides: TGTGCCAGCAGCGCCCCCGGGACAGGGTTTTCGGATGGCTACACCTTC. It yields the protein CASSAPGTGFSDGYTF.

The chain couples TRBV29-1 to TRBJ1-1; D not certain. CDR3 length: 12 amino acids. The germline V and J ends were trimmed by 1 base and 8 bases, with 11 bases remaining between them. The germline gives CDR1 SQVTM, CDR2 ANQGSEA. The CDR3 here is CSVEGETFEAFF. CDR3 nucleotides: TGCAGCGTTGAAGGGGAGACATTCGAAGCTTTCTTT.

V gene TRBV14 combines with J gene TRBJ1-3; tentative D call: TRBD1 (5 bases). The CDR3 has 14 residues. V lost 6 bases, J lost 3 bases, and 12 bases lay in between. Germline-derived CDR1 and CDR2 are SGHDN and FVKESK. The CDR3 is CASSPGIIGNTIYF. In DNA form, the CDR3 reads TGTGCCAGCAGTCCAGGGATAATTGGAAACACCATATATTTT.

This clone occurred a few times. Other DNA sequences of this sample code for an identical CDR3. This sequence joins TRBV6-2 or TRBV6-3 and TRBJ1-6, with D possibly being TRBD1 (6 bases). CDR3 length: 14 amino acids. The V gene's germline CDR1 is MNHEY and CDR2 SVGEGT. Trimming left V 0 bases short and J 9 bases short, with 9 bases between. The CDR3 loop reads CASSYSTGRSPLHF. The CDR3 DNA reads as TGTGCCAGCAGTTACTCGACAGGCCGTTCACCCCTCCACTTT.

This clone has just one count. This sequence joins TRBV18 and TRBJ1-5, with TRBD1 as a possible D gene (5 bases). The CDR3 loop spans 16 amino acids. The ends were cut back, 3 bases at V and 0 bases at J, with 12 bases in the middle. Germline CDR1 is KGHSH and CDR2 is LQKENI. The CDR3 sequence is CASSPERGISNQPQHF. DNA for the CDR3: TGTGCCAGCTCACCGGAACGGGGGATTAGCAATCAGCCCCAGCATTTT.

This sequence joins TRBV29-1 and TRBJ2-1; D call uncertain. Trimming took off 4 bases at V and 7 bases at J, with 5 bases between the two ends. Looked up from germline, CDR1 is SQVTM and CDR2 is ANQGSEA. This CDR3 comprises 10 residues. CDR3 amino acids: CSVARNEQFF. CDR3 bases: TGCAGCGTTGCGAGGAATGAGCAGTTCTTC.

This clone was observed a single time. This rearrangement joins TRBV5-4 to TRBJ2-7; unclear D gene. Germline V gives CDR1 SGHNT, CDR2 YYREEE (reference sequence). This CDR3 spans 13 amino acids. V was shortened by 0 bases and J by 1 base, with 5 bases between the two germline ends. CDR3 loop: CASSLDPSYEQYF. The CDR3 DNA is TGTGCCAGCAGCTTGGATCCTTCCTACGAGCAGTACTTC. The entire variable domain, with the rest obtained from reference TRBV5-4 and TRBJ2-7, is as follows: ETGVTQSPTHLIKTRGQQVTLRCSSQSGHNTVSWYQQALGQGPQFIFQYYREEENGRGNFPPRFSGLQFPNYSSELNVNALELDDSALYLCASSLDPSYEQYFGPGTRLTVT.

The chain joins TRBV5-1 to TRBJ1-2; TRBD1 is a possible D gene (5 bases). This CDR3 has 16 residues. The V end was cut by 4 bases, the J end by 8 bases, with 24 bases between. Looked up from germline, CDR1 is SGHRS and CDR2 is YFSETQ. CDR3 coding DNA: TGCGCCAGCAGCCCAGGGTCGACACTGAGAGAGAAGGGCTACACCTTC. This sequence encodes CASSPGSTLREKGYTF.

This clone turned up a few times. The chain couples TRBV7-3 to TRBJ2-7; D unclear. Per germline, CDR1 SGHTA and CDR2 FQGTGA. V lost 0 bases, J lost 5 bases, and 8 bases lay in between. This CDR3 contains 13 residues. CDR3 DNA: TGTGCCAGCAGCTTAACGCCTACCCACGAGCAGTACTTC. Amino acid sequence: CASSLTPTHEQYF.

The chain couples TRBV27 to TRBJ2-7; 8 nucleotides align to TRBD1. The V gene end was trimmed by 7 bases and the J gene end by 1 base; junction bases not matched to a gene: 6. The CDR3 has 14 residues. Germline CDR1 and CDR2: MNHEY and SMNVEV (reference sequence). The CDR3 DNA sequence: TGTGCCAGCAAATGGACAGGGCTTTCCTACGAGCAGTACTTC. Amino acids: CASKWTGLSYEQYF.

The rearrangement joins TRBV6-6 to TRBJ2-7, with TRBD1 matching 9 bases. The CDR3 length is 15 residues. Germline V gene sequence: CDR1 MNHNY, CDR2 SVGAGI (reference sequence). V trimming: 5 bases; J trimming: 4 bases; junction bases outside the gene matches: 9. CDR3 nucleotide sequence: TGTGCCAGCAGTCGATCCGGGACAGGGCCTTACGAGCAGTACTTC. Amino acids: CASSRSGTGPYEQYF.

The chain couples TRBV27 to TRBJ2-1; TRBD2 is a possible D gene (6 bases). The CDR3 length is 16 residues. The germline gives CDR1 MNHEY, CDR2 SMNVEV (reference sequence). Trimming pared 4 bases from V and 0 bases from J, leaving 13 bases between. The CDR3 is CASSSGVSISYNEQFF. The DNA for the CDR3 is TGTGCCAGCAGTTCGGGGGTGTCAATCTCCTACAATGAGCAGTTCTTC.

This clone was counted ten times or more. The CDR3, as DNA: TGTGCCAGCAGTTCCGACAGGGGATATGGCTACACCTTC. Encoded protein: CASSSDRGYGYTF. This chain connects TRBV5-4 to TRBJ1-2; TRBD1 agrees at 8 bases. CDR3 length: 13 residues. Germline V gene sequence: CDR1 SGHNT, CDR2 YYREEE (reference sequence). Germline trimming cut 5 bases from V and 5 bases from J; bases unmatched to any gene: 5.

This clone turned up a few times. CDR3 residues: CASSAEEKLYF. CDR3 in DNA: TGCGCCAGCAGTGCAGAGGAGAAACTATATTTT. J is TRBJ1-3 and V is TRBV10-2; D unclear. The CDR3 totals 11 residues. V gave up 4 bases and J gave up 14 bases, with 12 bases separating them. Germline V gives CDR1 WSHSY, CDR2 SAAADI.

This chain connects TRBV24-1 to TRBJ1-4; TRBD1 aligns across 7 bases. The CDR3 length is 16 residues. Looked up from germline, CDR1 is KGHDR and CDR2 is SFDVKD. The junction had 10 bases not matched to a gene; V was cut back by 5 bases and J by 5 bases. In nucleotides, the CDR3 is TGTGCCACCAGTGCCTCGGGACAGACAGAAAATGAAAAACTGTTTTTT. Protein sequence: CATSASGQTENEKLFF.

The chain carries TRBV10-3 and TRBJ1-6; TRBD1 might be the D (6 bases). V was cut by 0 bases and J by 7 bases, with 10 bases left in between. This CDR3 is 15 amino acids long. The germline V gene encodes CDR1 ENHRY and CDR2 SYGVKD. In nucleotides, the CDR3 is TGTGCCATCAGTGAGTCGGGGGGGCCCAATTCACCCCTCCACTTT. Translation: CAISESGGPNSPLHF.

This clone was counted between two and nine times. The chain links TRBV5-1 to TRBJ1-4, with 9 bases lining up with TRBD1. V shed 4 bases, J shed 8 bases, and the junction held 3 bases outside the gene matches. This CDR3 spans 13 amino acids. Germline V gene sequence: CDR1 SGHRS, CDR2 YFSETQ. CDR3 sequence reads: CASSMDRGEKLFF. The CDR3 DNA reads TGCGCCAGCAGCATGGACAGGGGAGAAAAACTGTTTTTT.

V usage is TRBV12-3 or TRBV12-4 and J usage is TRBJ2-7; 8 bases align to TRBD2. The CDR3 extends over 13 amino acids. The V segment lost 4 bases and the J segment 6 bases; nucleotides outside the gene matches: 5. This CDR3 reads CASSWGLGGEQYF. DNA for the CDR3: TGTGCCAGCAGTTGGGGACTAGGGGGCGAGCAGTACTTC.

For the CDR3, the DNA is TGTGCCAGCAGCATTCAGGGGGCGCAAAATGAGCAGTTCTTC. This encodes CASSIQGAQNEQFF. The rearrangement uses TRBV6-5 and TRBJ2-1, with 8 positions matching TRBD1. Germline V gene data show CDR1 as MNHEY and CDR2 as SVGAGI. V shed 6 bases and J 7 bases; nucleotides not matched to a gene: 8. This CDR3 comprises 14 residues.

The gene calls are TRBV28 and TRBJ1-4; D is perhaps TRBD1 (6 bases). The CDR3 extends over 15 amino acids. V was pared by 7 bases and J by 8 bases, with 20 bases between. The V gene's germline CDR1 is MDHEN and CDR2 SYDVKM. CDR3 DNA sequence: TGTGCCAGCACCGCCCCCCAGGGGATCCGGGAAAAACTGTTTTTT. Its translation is CASTAPQGIREKLFF.

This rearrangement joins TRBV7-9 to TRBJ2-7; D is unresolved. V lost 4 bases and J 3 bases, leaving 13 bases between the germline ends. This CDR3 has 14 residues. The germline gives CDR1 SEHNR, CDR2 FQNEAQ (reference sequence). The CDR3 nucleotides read TGTGCCAGCAGCTCCTCCGATGGGCTCTACGAGCAGTACTTC. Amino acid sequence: CASSSSDGLYEQYF.

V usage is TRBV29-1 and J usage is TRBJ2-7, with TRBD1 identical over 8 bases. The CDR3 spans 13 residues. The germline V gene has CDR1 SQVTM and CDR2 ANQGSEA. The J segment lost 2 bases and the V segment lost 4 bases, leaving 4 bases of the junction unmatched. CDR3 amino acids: CSVGDRSPYEQYF. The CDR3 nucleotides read TGCAGCGTTGGGGACAGGAGCCCCTACGAGCAGTACTTC.

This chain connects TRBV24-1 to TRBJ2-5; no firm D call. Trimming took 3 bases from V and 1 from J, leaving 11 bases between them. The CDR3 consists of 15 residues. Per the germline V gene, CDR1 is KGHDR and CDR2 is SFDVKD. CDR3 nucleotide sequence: TGTGCCACCAGTGATCCCCGCGGCTCCCAAGAGACCCAGTACTTC. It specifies CATSDPRGSQETQYF.

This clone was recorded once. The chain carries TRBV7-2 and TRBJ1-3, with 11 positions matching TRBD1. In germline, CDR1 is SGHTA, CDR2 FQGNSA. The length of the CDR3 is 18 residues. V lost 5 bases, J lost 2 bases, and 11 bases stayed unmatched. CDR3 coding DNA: TGTGCCAGCAGCCTCCAAGTTGGGACAGGGGGGACTGGAAACACCATATATTTT. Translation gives CASSLQVGTGGTGNTIYF.

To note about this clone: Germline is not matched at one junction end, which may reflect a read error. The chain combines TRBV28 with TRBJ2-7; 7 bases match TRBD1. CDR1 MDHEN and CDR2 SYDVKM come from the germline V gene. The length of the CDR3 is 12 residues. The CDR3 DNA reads TGTGCCAGCAGTTCAGTCGGCCAACAGGGGCACTTC. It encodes CASSSVGQQGHF.

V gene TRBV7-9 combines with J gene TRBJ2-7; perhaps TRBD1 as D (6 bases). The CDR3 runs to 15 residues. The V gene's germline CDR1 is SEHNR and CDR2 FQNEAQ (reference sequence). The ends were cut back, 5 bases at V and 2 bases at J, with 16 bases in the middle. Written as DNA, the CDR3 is TGTGCCAGCAGCCGTCAACAGGGACCCCCCTACGAGCAGTACTTC. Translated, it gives CASSRQQGPPYEQYF.

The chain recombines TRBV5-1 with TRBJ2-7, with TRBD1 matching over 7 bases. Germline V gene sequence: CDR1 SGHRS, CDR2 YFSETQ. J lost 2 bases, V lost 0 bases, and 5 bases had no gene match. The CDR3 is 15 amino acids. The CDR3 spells CASSLESGGTYEQYF. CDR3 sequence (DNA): TGCGCCAGCAGCTTGGAGTCAGGGGGAACCTACGAGCAGTACTTC. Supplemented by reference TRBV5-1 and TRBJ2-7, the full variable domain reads KAGVTQTPRYLIKTRGQQVTLSCSPISGHRSVSWYQQTPGQGLQFLFEYFSETQRNKGNFPGRFSGRQFSNSRSEMNVSTLELGDSALYLCASSLESGGTYEQYFGPGTRLTVT.